This T cell receptor beta chain appears in the sequencing data of a study of human T cells and chemical hapten exposure. This CDR3 is built from 14 residues. Germline V gene data show CDR1 as SGHTA and CDR2 as FQGNSA. The germline V and J ends were trimmed by 3 bases and 5 bases, with 12 bases remaining between them. Study-wide findings and caveats: Following DPC sensitization, TCRs present above 1 in 1000 frequency showed no change.

The time point: pre-sensitization, week 0. Specified treatment: therapeutic diphenylcyclopropenone sensitization with weekly scalp DPC. In the library, unique molecular identifiers were attached to individual cDNA molecules. Original analysis: A per-sample median of about 100,000 TCRs was observed, with counts ranging from about 23,224 to 690,600. TCRdb re-derived calls from the RACE reads in MiXCR, one entry per CDR3 protein. The V and J calls come from TCRdb's annotation, not from the publication. The table includes some 300,000 distinct CDR3 sequences, approximately 5.8% detected once. This clonotype occurred a few times. Its cognate antigen is unknown.

This clonotype was sampled from a woman between 18 and 29 years old with alopecia areata. Some clones in this sample may be carry-over from other donors' samples. V usage is TRBV7-2 and J usage is TRBJ2-3; no definite D call. The sample consisted of whole blood, taken in connection with sensitization to the hapten diphenylcyclopropenone (DPC). The CDR3 coding sequence is TGTGCCAGCAGCTTTGGAAGTCGCGGAGATACGCAGTATTTT. Translating it yields CASSFGSRGDTQYF.